Listed below are T cell receptor beta chains from one sample, sequenced in a study of CD8+ T cells in alopecia areata. Libraries were prepared by immunoSEQ multiplex PCR; TCRdb keeps only in-frame clonotypes and omits some of them. Here the sample spans roughly 100,000 clones, 70% to 90% being singletons. The sample consisted of CD8+ T cells sorted from blood, taken at approximately week 30, from a patient treated with tofacitinib. All receptors derive from a human donor with alopecia areata. CDR3s include the opening cysteine and the closing phenylalanine or tryptophan.

j_call v_call cdr3_aa
TRBJ2-7 TRBV13 CASSPGQGAYEQYF
TRBJ2-3 TRBV14 CASSQHRNTDTQYF
TRBJ2-7 TRBV27 CASSAPGLAREQYF
TRBJ2-1 TRBV9 CASSVRSKLAGPNEQFF
TRBJ2-7 TRBV6-1 CASSAWDSPYEQYF
TRBJ2-5 TRBV30 CAWSPTGETQYF
TRBJ1-1 TRBV7-8 CASSLGYSEAFF
TRBJ2-3 TRBV9 CASSVADFTDTQYF
TRBJ1-1 TRBV27 CASSSQGAHTEAFF
TRBJ2-3 TRBV29-1 CSVVERGGDTQYF
TRBJ1-1 TRBV29-1 CSANGGEFGEALF
TRBJ2-3 TRBV7-6 CASSLERGPDTQYF
TRBJ2-1 TRBV25-1 CASSTGNEQFF
TRBJ2-7 TRBV11-2 CASSPHPTLAQAYEQYF
TRBJ2-6 TRBV19 CASLGDGSSGANVLTF
TRBJ2-7 TRBV29-1 CSGAGTGGEQYF
TRBJ2-5 TRBV7-9 CASSGRTSGVQETQYF
TRBJ1-1 TRBV7-9 CASSLAAGPEAFF
TRBJ2-7 TRBV5-6 CASSLSGGGYEQYF
TRBJ2-1 TRBV6-5 CASRPGQGVNEQFF
TRBJ2-1 TRBV18 CASSPKPGTPQLHEQFF
TRBJ2-5 TRBV6-5 CASSPNGGPKETQYF
TRBJ2-1 TRBV6-1 CASSVTGRYEQFF
TRBJ1-1 TRBV6-5 CASRGDGGSAFF
TRBJ2-6 TRBV5-4 CASSGGATSGANVLTF
TRBJ2-1 TRBV7-8 CASSLPGVSNNEQFF
TRBJ2-7 TRBV27 CASKGQSLYSEQYF
TRBJ1-2 TRBV7-9 CASSTGTGAIYGYTF
TRBJ1-5 TRBV4-1 CASSVQEYSNQPQHF
TRBJ2-7 TRBV13 CASSSRDSTYEQYF
TRBJ2-7 TRBV11-2 CASSSHRGPNEQYF
TRBJ2-5 TRBV25-1 CASSVQETQYF
TRBJ2-1 TRBV7-9 CASSFRGGSYNEQFF
TRBJ1-1 TRBV27 CASSLSGGATTFF
TRBJ2-1 TRBV4-2 CASSPQGGWGGYSNEQFF
TRBJ2-2 TRBV29-1 CSVERGGTSGELFF
TRBJ2-3 TRBV5-1 CASSLAVSSTDTQYF
TRBJ1-6 TRBV27 CASSPGTYLNSPLHF